Sequencing of this T cell receptor (beta chain) was carried out in a study of blood T cells in healthy people across ages. Per the germline V gene, CDR1 is SQVTM and CDR2 is ANQGSEA. The CDR3 is 13 amino acids. They isolated at least 6.5 million PBMCs from each sample. In this sample, this clonotype turned up a few times. Relative to the germline gene, one junction end is altered; a read error may explain this. Combining a sample-barcoded 5' primer with a J-beta primer mix, a second PCR ran for 7 to 11 cycles. A single record per CDR3 protein comes from TCRdb applying MiXCR to the 5' RACE reads. The table lists some 760,000 distinct CDR3 sequences, roughly 25% of them singletons. The data also belong to a second study, concerning T cells of mothers and their children. That report adds: The authors found no persistent microchimeric T cell clones.

The rearrangement links TRBV29-1 to TRBJ1-4; tentative D call: TRBD1 (6 bases). The TCR originated in a boy between 10 and 17 years old in good health. Material: blood. CDR3 in amino acids: CSIELDSNEKLFF. As DNA, the CDR3 is TGCAGCATTGAATTGGACAGTAATGAAAAACTGTTTTTT.